These 3 T cell receptor beta chains were sequenced from one sample in a study of blood T cell repertoires in COVID-19. Measured with immunoSEQ multiplex PCR; TCRdb has only the in-frame clones, and not every one. The data hold 150,000 to 200,000 clones, with around 91% observed a single time. The sequenced material came from PBMCs or T cells enriched from blood (not recorded which). These receptors came from a woman younger than 30 who had recovered from COVID-19.

The rearrangement joins TRBV3-1 (or the pseudogene TRBV3-2) to TRBJ2-7; 9 nucleotides align to TRBD1. V gave up 2 bases and J gave up 3 bases; unmatched junction bases: 5. Germline V lookup: CDR1 LGHDT, CDR2 YNNKEL (reference sequence). The CDR3 contains 15 residues. The CDR3 here is CASSQTGQGLYEQYF. DNA for the CDR3: TGTGCCAGCAGCCAAACGGGACAGGGACTCTACGAGCAGTACTTC.

The rearrangement uses TRBV5-1 and TRBJ2-5, with TRBD2 identical over 8 bases. J gave up 4 bases and V 4 bases, and 3 bases lay outside the gene matches. The CDR3 is 13 residues long. The germline CDR1 and CDR2 sequences are SGHRS and YFSETQ. The CDR3 bases are TGCGCCAGCAGCCTCGGGAGGGGAGAGACCCAGTACTTC. It codes for CASSLGRGETQYF. Based on the CDR3 plus reference TRBV5-1 and TRBJ2-5, the full variable domain is KAGVTQTPRYLIKTRGQQVTLSCSPISGHRSVSWYQQTPGQGLQFLFEYFSETQRNKGNFPGRFSGRQFSNSRSEMNVSTLELGDSALYLCASSLGRGETQYFGPGTRLLVL.

This clone was found a few times. The chain has TRBV4-2 and TRBJ2-2; a possible D gene is TRBD1 (7 bases). This CDR3 is built from 19 residues. Between the trimmed V and J ends, which lost 5 bases and 8 bases, there was a span of 30 bases. Germline V gene lookup returns CDR1 LGHNA and CDR2 YNFKEQ. As DNA, the CDR3 is TGTGCCAGCAGCAAGGAGATCACCAGGGGGGCTAGGGCCACAGGGGAGCTGTTTTTT. It encodes CASSKEITRGARATGELFF.